This entry lists 7 T cell receptor beta chains sequenced from one sample in a study of Ad26.COV2.S vaccination and SARS-CoV-2 variants. The treatment was: some 20 received Ad26.COV2.S at low or high dose, single or two shots; about 5 received placebo; per-sample allocation not given. Sampling occurred on day 63 after the first vaccine or placebo injection. Generated by immunoSEQ multiplex PCR, the TCRdb table keeps only in-frame clones and is missing some. Of around 450,000 clones in the sample, roughly 90% were seen once. The input for sequencing was peripheral blood, taken in a trial of Ad26.COV2.S vaccine versus placebo. Receptor source: a person aged 18-60 years who received the Ad26.COV2.S COVID-19 vaccine or a placebo.

CDR3 residues: CASSYRDRGSPLHF. The CDR3 nucleotides read TGTGCCAGCAGCTACCGGGACAGGGGATCACCCCTCCACTTT. V is TRBV3-1 (or the pseudogene TRBV3-2) and J is TRBJ1-6; the match to TRBD1 covers 10 bases. Per germline, CDR1 LGHDT and CDR2 YNNKEL (reference sequence). Trimming removed 5 bases from V and 10 bases from J; junction bases left unmatched: 5. This CDR3 is 14 amino acids long.

CDR3 protein: CASGRGRGSTDTQYF. The CDR3 DNA follows: TGTGCCAGCGGACGGGGTCGGGGGAGCACAGATACGCAGTATTTT. The chain uses TRBV2 and TRBJ2-3; the D gene is possibly TRBD2 (6 bases). V was cut by 8 bases and J by 0 bases, with 15 bases left in between. Germline V gives CDR1 SNHLY, CDR2 FYNNEI. The CDR3 totals 15 residues.

The V gene is TRBV7-3, the J gene TRBJ2-1; D assignment may be TRBD1 or TRBD2 (5 bases each). The CDR3 totals 15 residues. Trimming removed 1 base at V and 0 bases at J, with 7 bases between. Germline CDR1 SGHTA, CDR2 FQGTGA. The CDR3 loop reads CASSLNGGSYNEQFF. For the CDR3, the DNA is TGTGCCAGCAGCTTAAATGGGGGCTCCTACAATGAGCAGTTCTTC.

The V gene is TRBV9, the J gene TRBJ1-6, with TRBD1 as a possible D gene (5 bases). This CDR3 is built from 15 residues. The germline V and J ends were trimmed by 2 bases and 8 bases, with 14 bases remaining between them. CDR1 is SGDLS and CDR2 is YYNGEE in the germline V gene. CDR3 coding DNA: TGTGCCAGCAGCGTCTTGGAGGGGCGGGATTCACCCCTCCACTTT. Translation gives CASSVLEGRDSPLHF.

The chain joins TRBV11-2 to TRBJ2-1, with D possibly TRBD1 on 6 matching bases. The germline gives CDR1 SGHAT, CDR2 FQNNGV. The CDR3 sequence is 16 residues long. V lost 5 bases and J lost 7, with 21 bases in between. The CDR3 here is CASSQLDRPLLNEQFF. For the CDR3, the DNA is TGTGCCAGCAGCCAACTTGACAGGCCTCTACTAAATGAGCAGTTCTTC.

The rearrangement joins TRBV28 to TRBJ2-7, with 8 bases aligning to TRBD1. Looked up from germline, CDR1 is MDHEN and CDR2 is SYDVKM. The V gene end was trimmed by 4 bases and the J gene end by 4 bases; junction bases not matched to a gene: 6. CDR3 length: 14 residues. CDR3 loop: CASSSPGQVYEQYF. The CDR3 bases are TGTGCCAGCAGTTCCCCGGGACAGGTTTACGAGCAGTACTTC. Variable domain in full (rest from reference TRBV28 and TRBJ2-7): DVKVTQSSRYLVKRTGEKVFLECVQDMDHENMFWYRQDPGLGLRLIYFSYDVKMKEKGDIPEGYSVSREKKERFSLILESASTNQTSMYLCASSSPGQVYEQYFGPGTRLTVT.

The V gene is TRBV28, the J gene TRBJ2-5; 11 nucleotides align to TRBD1. The CDR3 contains 15 residues. Germline CDR1 is MDHEN and CDR2 is SYDVKM. V lost 3 bases and J lost 5; bases outside the gene matches: 5. DNA of the CDR3: TGTGCCAGCAGTTTCCGGGGACAGGGGGTGGAGACCCAGTACTTC. It yields the protein CASSFRGQGVETQYF.